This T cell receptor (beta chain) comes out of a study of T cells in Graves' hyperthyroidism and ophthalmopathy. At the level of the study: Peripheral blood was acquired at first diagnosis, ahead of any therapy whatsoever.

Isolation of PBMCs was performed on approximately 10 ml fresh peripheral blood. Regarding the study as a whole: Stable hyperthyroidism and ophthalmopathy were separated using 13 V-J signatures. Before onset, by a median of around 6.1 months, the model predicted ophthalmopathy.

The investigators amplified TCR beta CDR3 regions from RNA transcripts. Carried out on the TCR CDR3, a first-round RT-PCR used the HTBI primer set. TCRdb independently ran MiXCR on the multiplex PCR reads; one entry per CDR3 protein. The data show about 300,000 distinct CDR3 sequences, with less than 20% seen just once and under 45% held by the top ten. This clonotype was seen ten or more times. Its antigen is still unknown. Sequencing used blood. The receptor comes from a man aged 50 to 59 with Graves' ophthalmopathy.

This CDR3 reads CSASPSTDTQYF. CDR3 sequence (DNA): TGCAGTGCTAGTCCATCCACAGATACGCAGTATTTT. The chain joins TRBV20-1 to TRBJ2-3, with D hard to call. The V end was cut by 3 bases, the J end by 2 bases, with 6 bases between. The CDR3 spans 12 residues. Germline lookup yields CDR1 DFQATT and CDR2 SNEGSKA (reference sequence).